Sequencing of this T cell receptor beta chain was carried out in a study of regulatory T cells in long-lasting Graves disease. Germline V lookup: CDR1 SGHRS, CDR2 YFSETQ. Deletions cut 1 base from V and 2 bases from J, with 6 bases between. The CDR3 is 13 amino acids. This clonotype showed up just a few times. Time point of the sample: newly diagnosed GD, antithyroid drugs for less than 3 months. The TCR library was made from RNA that had been extracted from PBMCs in TRIzol. The TCR beta library used iRepertoire HTBI primers with Arm-PCR amplification of CDR3. TCRdb independently ran MiXCR on the multiplex PCR reads; one entry per CDR3 protein. The table lists approximately 540,000 distinct CDR3 sequences, around 11% of them singletons, with over 7% in the top ten. This same sample was also part of a study on T cells in Graves' hyperthyroidism and ophthalmopathy.

Sample: peripheral blood mononuclear cells (PBMCs), taken at new diagnosis, from a patient treated with antithyroid drugs. This sequence was found in a woman in her twenties or thirties with Graves disease. The V call is TRBV5-1, the J call TRBJ2-5; D uncertain. The DNA for the CDR3 is TGCGCCAGCAGCTTGAACCCTCAAGAGACCCAGTACTTC. Its translation: CASSLNPQETQYF.